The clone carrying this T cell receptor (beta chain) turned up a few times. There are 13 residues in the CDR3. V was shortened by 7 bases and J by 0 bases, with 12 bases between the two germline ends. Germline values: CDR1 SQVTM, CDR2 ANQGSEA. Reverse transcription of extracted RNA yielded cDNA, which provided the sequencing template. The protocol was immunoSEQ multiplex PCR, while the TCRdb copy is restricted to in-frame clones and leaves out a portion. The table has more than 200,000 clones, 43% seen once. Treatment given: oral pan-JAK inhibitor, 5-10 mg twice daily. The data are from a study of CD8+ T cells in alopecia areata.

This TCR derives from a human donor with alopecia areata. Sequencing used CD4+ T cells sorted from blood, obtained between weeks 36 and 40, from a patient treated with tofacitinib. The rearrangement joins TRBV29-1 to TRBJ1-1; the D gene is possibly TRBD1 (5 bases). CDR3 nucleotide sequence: TGCAGCGCCGTGAGACAGATGAACACTGAAGCTTTCTTT. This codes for CSAVRQMNTEAFF. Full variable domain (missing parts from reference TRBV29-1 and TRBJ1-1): SAVISQKPSRDICQRGTSLTIQCQVDSQVTMMFWYRQQPGQSLTLIATANQGSEATYESGFVIDKFPISRPNLTFSTLTVSNMSPEDSSIYLCSAVRQMNTEAFFGQGTRLTVV.